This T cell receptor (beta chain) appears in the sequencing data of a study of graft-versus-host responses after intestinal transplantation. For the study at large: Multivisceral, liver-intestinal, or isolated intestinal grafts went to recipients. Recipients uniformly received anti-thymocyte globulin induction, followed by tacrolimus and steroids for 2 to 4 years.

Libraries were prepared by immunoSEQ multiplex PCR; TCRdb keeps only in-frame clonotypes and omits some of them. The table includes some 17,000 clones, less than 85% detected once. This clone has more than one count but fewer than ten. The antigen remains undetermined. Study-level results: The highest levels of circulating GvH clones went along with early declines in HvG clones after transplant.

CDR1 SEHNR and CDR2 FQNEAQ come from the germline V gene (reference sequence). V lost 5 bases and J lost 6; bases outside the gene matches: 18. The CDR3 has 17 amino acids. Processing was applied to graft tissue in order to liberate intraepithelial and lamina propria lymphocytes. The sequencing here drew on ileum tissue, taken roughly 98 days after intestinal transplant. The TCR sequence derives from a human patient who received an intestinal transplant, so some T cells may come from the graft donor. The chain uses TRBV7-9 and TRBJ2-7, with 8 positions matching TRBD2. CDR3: CASSPRLGGTRRFEQYF. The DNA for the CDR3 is TGTGCCAGCAGCCCCAGACTGGGGGGGACTAGACGTTTCGAGCAGTACTTC.